One and the same sample provided the 26 T cell receptor beta chains below, sequenced in a study of blood T cell repertoires in COVID-19. Some clones are missing from TCRdb's copy, which holds only in-frame ones; the method was immunoSEQ multiplex PCR. The sample consists of 250,000 to 300,000 clones, 85% to 90% of them appearing once. The sequencing sample was made of peripheral blood. These receptor sequences come from a woman in her twenties or thirties with COVID-19, enrolled during active disease.

The chain couples TRBV2 to TRBJ2-1, with 8 bases identical to TRBD2. Losses at the gene ends were 6 bases for V and 9 bases for J; bases not matched to a gene: 10. The length of the CDR3 is 14 residues. Germline V lookup: CDR1 SNHLY, CDR2 FYNNEI. CDR3: CASRVQRERGEQFF. Written as DNA, the CDR3 is TGTGCCAGCAGGGTCCAGCGGGAGAGGGGTGAGCAGTTCTTC.

This clone was seen once. The V and J genes are TRBV30 and TRBJ2-7; D gene uncertain. Germline values: CDR1 GTSNPN, CDR2 SVGIG (reference sequence). The CDR3 sequence is 11 residues long. The V and J ends lost 5 bases and 0 bases respectively, with 5 bases between them. CDR3 protein: CAWHSSYEQYF. In DNA, the CDR3 is TGTGCCTGGCACAGCTCCTACGAGCAGTACTTC.

The CDR3 protein is CASSVEANSPLHF. CDR3 nucleotides: TGTGCCAGCAGCGTAGAAGCCAATTCACCCCTCCACTTT. The chain has TRBV9 and TRBJ1-6; no reliable D call. CDR3 length equals 13 residues. Trimming removed 0 bases at V and 7 bases at J, with 5 bases between. The germline V gene encodes CDR1 SGDLS and CDR2 YYNGEE. Complete variable domain (other parts from reference TRBV9 and TRBJ1-6): DSGVTQTPKHLITATGQRVTLRCSPRSGDLSVYWYQQSLDQGLQFLIQYYNGEERAKGNILERFSAQQFPDLHSELNLSSLELGDSALYFCASSVEANSPLHFGNGTRLTVT.

The CDR3 region has the DNA TGCGCCAGCCGTACCAATACAGGGGGCACCGGGGAGCTGTTTTTT. This encodes CASRTNTGGTGELFF. This chain joins TRBV5-1 and TRBJ2-2; 8 nucleotides line up with TRBD1. This CDR3 is built from 15 residues. V was pared by 7 bases and J by 4 bases, with 9 bases of the junction left unmatched. Germline V gene data show CDR1 as SGHRS and CDR2 as YFSETQ. Filled out from reference TRBV5-1 and TRBJ2-2, the complete variable domain reads KAGVTQTPRYLIKTRGQQVTLSCSPISGHRSVSWYQQTPGQGLQFLFEYFSETQRNKGNFPGRFSGRQFSNSRSEMNVSTLELGDSALYLCASRTNTGGTGELFFGEGSRLTVL.

The V gene is TRBV6-5, the J gene TRBJ1-1; 8 positions agree with TRBD1. With 6 bases clipped from V and 4 bases from J, the junction kept 4 bases outside the gene matches. The germline gives CDR1 MNHEY, CDR2 SVGAGI. The CDR3 is made up of 13 amino acids. The DNA for the CDR3 is TGTGCCAGCAGAGGACAGGGCTCCACTGAAGCTTTCTTT. Encoded protein: CASRGQGSTEAFF.

The genes are TRBV7-2 and TRBJ2-5; TRBD2 agrees at 7 bases. The ends lost 3 bases at V and 4 bases at J; junction bases unmatched: 5. Germline V gene lookup returns CDR1 SGHTA and CDR2 FQGNSA. The length of the CDR3 is 14 residues. The CDR3 coding sequence is TGTGCCAGCAGCTTGGGGGGAGGGGCAGAGACCCAGTACTTC. This codes for CASSLGGGAETQYF.

This clone was recorded only once. This chain links TRBV20-1 with TRBJ2-7, with D perhaps TRBD1 (6 bases). Germline V gene lookup returns CDR1 DFQATT and CDR2 SNEGSKA (reference sequence). The V end was cut by 3 bases, the J end by 0 bases, with 9 bases between. This CDR3 contains 13 residues. CDR3 sequence: CSASQGGSYEQYF. Here the CDR3 DNA reads TGCAGTGCTAGTCAAGGGGGCTCCTACGAGCAGTACTTC.

CDR3 bases: TGTGCCAGCTCACCTGACTCAGGGGACTATGGCTACACCTTC. Translated, it gives CASSPDSGDYGYTF. The J gene is TRBJ1-2, the V gene TRBV18, with a tentative D call TRBD1 (6 bases). Germline V gives CDR1 KGHSH, CDR2 LQKENI. V shed 3 bases and J shed 3 bases, with 11 bases lying between them. This CDR3 is 14 amino acids long. Together with reference TRBV18 and TRBJ1-2, the CDR3 gives the full variable domain: NAGVMQNPRHLVRRRGQEARLRCSPMKGHSHVYWYRQLPEEGLKFMVYLQKENIIDESGMPKERFSAEFPKEGPSILRIQQVVRGDSAAYFCASSPDSGDYGYTFGSGTRLTVV.

CDR3 nucleotide sequence: TGTGCCAGCAGCCATACCACTACTAGCGCGGAGACCCAGTACTTC. Translation: CASSHTTTSAETQYF. The chain recombines TRBV3-1 (or the pseudogene TRBV3-2) with TRBJ2-5, with 7 bases aligning to TRBD2. V lost 3 bases, J lost 5 bases, and 9 bases stayed unmatched. CDR3 length: 15 residues. Germline V gene sequence: CDR1 LGHDT, CDR2 YNNKEL (reference sequence).

V and J are TRBV28 and TRBJ2-1; maybe TRBD2 (5 bases). The CDR3 has 14 residues. CDR1 and CDR2 from the germline V gene are MDHEN and SYDVKM. V was shortened by 5 bases and J by 7 bases, with 15 bases between the two germline ends. The CDR3 here is CASSQPSSMNEQFF. In DNA, the CDR3 is TGTGCCAGCAGTCAACCATCTAGCATGAATGAGCAGTTCTTC.

This clone was detected once. The chain joins TRBV5-6 to TRBJ1-3; 8 bases agree with TRBD1. The CDR3 extends over 16 amino acids. V shed 0 bases and J 1 base; nucleotides not matched to a gene: 3. Germline V gene lookup returns CDR1 SGHDT and CDR2 YYEEEE. DNA for the CDR3: TGTGCCAGCAGCTTGGATCAGGGGGCATCTGGAAACACCATATATTTT. Its protein product is CASSLDQGASGNTIYF.

The chain links TRBV5-1 to TRBJ2-3; no firm D call. The germline CDR1 and CDR2 sequences are SGHRS and YFSETQ. The CDR3 contains 15 residues. V was pared by 3 bases and J by 0 bases, with 11 bases between. This chain's CDR3 is CASSSQFSSTDTQYF. In DNA, the CDR3 is TGCGCCAGCAGCTCACAGTTTTCTAGCACAGATACGCAGTATTTT.

The J gene is TRBJ2-1, the V gene TRBV4-3; 8 bases are shared with TRBD2. V lost 4 bases, J lost 3 bases, and 11 bases stayed unmatched. CDR1 and CDR2 from the germline V gene are LGHNA and YSLEER. CDR3 length: 17 residues. As DNA, the CDR3 is TGCGCCAGCAGCCCGTCCGTGGCGGGAGGTTTCTACAATGAGCAGTTCTTC. Amino acids: CASSPSVAGGFYNEQFF.

The rearrangement uses TRBV20-1 and TRBJ2-4, with 7 positions matching TRBD2. CDR3 length: 13 residues. CDR1 is DFQATT, CDR2 SNEGSKA, per germline (reference sequence). V dropped 3 bases and J dropped 8; count of bases not matched to a gene: 7. In DNA form, the CDR3 reads TGCAGTGCTAGTTGGACGGGGAGGGACATTCAGTACTTC. Its protein is CSASWTGRDIQYF.

This clone was seen just once. The chain joins TRBV7-2 to TRBJ1-5; D is undetermined. Germline V CDR1 and CDR2: SGHTA, FQGNSA. The V and J ends lost 5 bases and 7 bases respectively, with 9 bases between them. The CDR3 sequence is 12 residues long. In DNA, the CDR3 is TGTGCCAGCAGCCCCCCAGGACAGCCCCAGCATTTT. This translates into CASSPPGQPQHF.

V and J are TRBV9 and TRBJ2-3; the D gene is possibly TRBD2 (5 bases). Germline CDR1 reads SGDLS; CDR2 reads YYNGEE. This CDR3 comprises 17 residues. V was pared by 0 bases and J by 1 base, with 15 bases between. Here the CDR3 reads CASSVGAARDGTDTQYF. In DNA form, the CDR3 reads TGTGCCAGCAGCGTAGGTGCGGCCCGGGATGGCACAGATACGCAGTATTTT.

The chain has TRBV5-1 and TRBJ1-1; a possible D gene is TRBD1 (5 bases). The CDR3 consists of 14 residues. Trimming pared 5 bases from V and 6 bases from J, leaving 17 bases between. The V gene's germline CDR1 is SGHRS and CDR2 YFSETQ. In DNA, the CDR3 is TGCGCCAGCAGGATTGGGGCCACCACCTCTGAAGCTTTCTTT. Its translation: CASRIGATTSEAFF.

The V gene is TRBV6-5, the J gene TRBJ2-1, with D possibly being TRBD1 (6 bases). From germline, CDR1 is MNHEY and CDR2 SVGAGI. CDR3 length: 11 residues. Trimming left V 7 bases short and J 7 bases short, with 8 bases between. CDR3 in DNA: TGTGCCAGCAATAGGGGGAATGAGCAGTTCTTC. Its translation is CASNRGNEQFF.

The V gene is TRBV9, the J gene TRBJ1-1; D is unresolved. V dropped 0 bases and J dropped 3 bases, with 6 bases sitting between them. There are 13 residues in the CDR3. Germline V gene lookup returns CDR1 SGDLS and CDR2 YYNGEE. The CDR3 sequence is CASSVATDTEAFF. The CDR3 coding sequence is TGTGCCAGCAGCGTAGCTACGGACACTGAAGCTTTCTTT.

The chain combines TRBV3-1 (or the pseudogene TRBV3-2) with TRBJ2-5, with TRBD2 matching 7 bases. CDR1 is LGHDT and CDR2 is YNNKEL in the germline V gene (reference sequence). The V segment lost 1 base and the J segment 4 bases; nucleotides outside the gene matches: 3. This CDR3 contains 14 residues. The CDR3 is CASSQGTSRETQYF. The CDR3 coding sequence is TGTGCCAGCAGCCAAGGGACTAGTCGAGAGACCCAGTACTTC.

The chain joins TRBV28 to TRBJ1-5; the match to TRBD1 covers 9 bases. The CDR3 is made up of 14 amino acids. Per the germline V gene, CDR1 is MDHEN and CDR2 is SYDVKM. The J segment lost 5 bases and the V segment lost 2 bases, leaving 1 base of the junction unmatched. The CDR3 nucleotides read TGTGCCAGCAGTTTAGGGACAGGGCATCAGCCCCAGCATTTT. This gives the protein CASSLGTGHQPQHF. The entire variable domain, with the rest obtained from reference TRBV28 and TRBJ1-5, is as follows: DVKVTQSSRYLVKRTGEKVFLECVQDMDHENMFWYRQDPGLGLRLIYFSYDVKMKEKGDIPEGYSVSREKKERFSLILESASTNQTSMYLCASSLGTGHQPQHFGDGTRLSIL.

The chain recombines TRBV6-5 with TRBJ2-7, with 7 bases matching TRBD1. Germline lookup yields CDR1 MNHEY and CDR2 SVGAGI. Trimming at V came to 6 bases and at J to 8 bases, leaving 7 bases not matched to a gene. The length of the CDR3 is 12 residues. The CDR3 spells CASSRGQSKQYF. Here the CDR3 DNA reads TGTGCCAGCAGCCGGGGACAGTCCAAGCAGTACTTC.

The gene calls are TRBV5-6 and TRBJ2-7; TRBD1 might be the D (5 bases). With 4 bases removed from V and 2 bases from J, the gap between germline ends came to 13 bases. Germline V lookup: CDR1 SGHDT, CDR2 YYEEEE. The CDR3 loop spans 14 amino acids. The CDR3 coding sequence is TGTGCCAGCAGCGCCTGGACACGCGCCTACGAGCAGTACTTC. It translates to CASSAWTRAYEQYF.

The chain joins TRBV11-3 to TRBJ2-3; D is unresolved. The CDR3 has 13 residues. CDR1 and CDR2 (germline): SGHNT, YENEEA. The V and J ends lost 2 bases and 4 bases respectively, with 7 bases between them. The CDR3 is CASSLRASDTQYF. The DNA for the CDR3 is TGTGCCAGCAGCTTACGCGCATCAGATACGCAGTATTTT.

This chain links TRBV5-1 with TRBJ2-5, with 12 bases aligning to TRBD2. The germline gives CDR1 SGHRS, CDR2 YFSETQ. CDR3 length equals 19 residues. The junction had 20 bases not matched to a gene; V was cut back by 4 bases and J by 7 bases. The CDR3, as DNA: TGCGCCAGCAGCAGAAAGGAACGACTAGCGGGAGTTCGGGGTGCGACCCAGTACTTC. Translating gives CASSRKERLAGVRGATQYF.

The table lists this clone with a count of one. In nucleotides, the CDR3 is TGCGCCAGCAGCTTAGGGCGGGCTGAAGCTTTCTTT. This encodes CASSLGRAEAFF. The chain couples TRBV5-1 to TRBJ1-1; D is uncertain. The CDR3 covers 12 residues. Trimming pared 2 bases from V and 6 bases from J, leaving 8 bases between. Looked up from germline, CDR1 is SGHRS and CDR2 is YFSETQ.